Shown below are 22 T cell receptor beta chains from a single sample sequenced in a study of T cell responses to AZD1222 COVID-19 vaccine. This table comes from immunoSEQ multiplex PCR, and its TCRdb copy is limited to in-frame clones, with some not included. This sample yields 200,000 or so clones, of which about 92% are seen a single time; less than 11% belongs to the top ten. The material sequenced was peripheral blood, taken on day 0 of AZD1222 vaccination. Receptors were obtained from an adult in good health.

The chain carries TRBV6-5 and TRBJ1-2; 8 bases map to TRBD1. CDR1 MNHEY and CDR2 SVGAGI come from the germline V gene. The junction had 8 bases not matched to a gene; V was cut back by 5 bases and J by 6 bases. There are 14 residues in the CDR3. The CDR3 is CASSRQGKVDGYTF. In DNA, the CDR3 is TGTGCCAGCAGTAGACAGGGGAAAGTAGATGGCTACACCTTC.

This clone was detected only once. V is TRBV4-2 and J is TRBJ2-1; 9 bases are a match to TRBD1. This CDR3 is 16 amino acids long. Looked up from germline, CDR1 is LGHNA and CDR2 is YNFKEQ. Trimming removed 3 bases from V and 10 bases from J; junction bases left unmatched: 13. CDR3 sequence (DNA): TGTGCCAGCAGCCAGTCGACCGGGACAGGGTCAGGCGAGCAGTTCTTC. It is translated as CASSQSTGTGSGEQFF.

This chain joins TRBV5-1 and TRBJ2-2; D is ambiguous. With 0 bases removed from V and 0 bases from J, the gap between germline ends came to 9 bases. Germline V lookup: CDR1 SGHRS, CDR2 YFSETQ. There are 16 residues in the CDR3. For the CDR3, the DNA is TGCGCCAGCAGCTTGGAGGTCAGAGCGAACACCGGGGAGCTGTTTTTT. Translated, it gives CASSLEVRANTGELFF. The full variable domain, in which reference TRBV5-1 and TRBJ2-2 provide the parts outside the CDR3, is KAGVTQTPRYLIKTRGQQVTLSCSPISGHRSVSWYQQTPGQGLQFLFEYFSETQRNKGNFPGRFSGRQFSNSRSEMNVSTLELGDSALYLCASSLEVRANTGELFFGEGSRLTVL.

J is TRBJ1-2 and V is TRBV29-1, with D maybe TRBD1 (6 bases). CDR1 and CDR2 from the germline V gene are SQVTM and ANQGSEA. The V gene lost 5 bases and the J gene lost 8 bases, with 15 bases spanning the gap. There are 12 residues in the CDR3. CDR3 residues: CSVSPSGGGYTF. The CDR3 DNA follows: TGCAGCGTTTCTCCTAGCGGGGGCGGCTACACCTTC.

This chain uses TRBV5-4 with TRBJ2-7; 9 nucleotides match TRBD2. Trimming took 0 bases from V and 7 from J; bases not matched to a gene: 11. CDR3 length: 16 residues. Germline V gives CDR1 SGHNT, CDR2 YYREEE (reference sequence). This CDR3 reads CASSLDASGKWGEQYF. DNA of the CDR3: TGTGCCAGCAGCTTGGATGCTAGCGGGAAATGGGGGGAGCAGTACTTC.

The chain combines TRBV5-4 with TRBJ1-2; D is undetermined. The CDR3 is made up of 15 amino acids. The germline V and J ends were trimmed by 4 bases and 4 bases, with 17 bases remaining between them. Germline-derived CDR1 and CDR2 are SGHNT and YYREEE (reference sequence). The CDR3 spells CASSRRDSGGYGYTF. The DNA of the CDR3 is TGTGCCAGCAGCCGGCGTGACTCCGGCGGCTATGGCTACACCTTC.

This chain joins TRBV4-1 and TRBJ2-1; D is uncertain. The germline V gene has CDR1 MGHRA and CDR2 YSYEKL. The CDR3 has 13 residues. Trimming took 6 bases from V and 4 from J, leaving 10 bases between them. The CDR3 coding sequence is TGCGCCAGCAGGGACCCCTCATACAATGAGCAGTTCTTC. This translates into CASRDPSYNEQFF.

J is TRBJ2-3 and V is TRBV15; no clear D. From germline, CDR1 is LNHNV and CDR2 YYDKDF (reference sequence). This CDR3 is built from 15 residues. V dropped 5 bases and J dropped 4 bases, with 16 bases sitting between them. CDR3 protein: CATSGLVAVSDTQYF. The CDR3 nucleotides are TGTGCCACCAGCGGGCTAGTTGCGGTTTCAGATACGCAGTATTTT.

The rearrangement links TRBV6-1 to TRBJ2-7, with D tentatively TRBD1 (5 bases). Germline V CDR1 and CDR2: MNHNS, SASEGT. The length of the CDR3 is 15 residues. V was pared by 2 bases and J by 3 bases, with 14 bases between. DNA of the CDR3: TGTGCCAGCAGTGAAAGAACAGTCGGACACTACGAGCAGTACGTC. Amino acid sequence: CASSERTVGHYEQYV.

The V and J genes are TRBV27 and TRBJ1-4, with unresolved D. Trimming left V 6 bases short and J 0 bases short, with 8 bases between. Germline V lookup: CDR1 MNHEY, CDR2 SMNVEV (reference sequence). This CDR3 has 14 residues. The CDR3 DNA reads TGTGCCAGCAGCCACGGCCCAACTAATGAAAAACTGTTTTTT. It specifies CASSHGPTNEKLFF.

The CDR3 is CASSHFKGGGTEAFF. CDR3 DNA sequence: TGTGCCAGCAGTCACTTTAAGGGGGGAGGCACTGAAGCTTTCTTT. J is TRBJ1-1 and V is TRBV27; a possible D gene is TRBD1 (6 bases). CDR3 size: 15 residues. V was cut by 5 bases and J by 4 bases, with 17 bases left in between. From germline, CDR1 is MNHEY and CDR2 SMNVEV (reference sequence).

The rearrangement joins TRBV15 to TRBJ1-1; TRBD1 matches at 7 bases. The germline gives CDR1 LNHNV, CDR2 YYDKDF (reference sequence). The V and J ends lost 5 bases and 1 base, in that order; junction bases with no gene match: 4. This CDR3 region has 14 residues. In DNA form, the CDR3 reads TGTGCCACCAGCGGGGGGACAGCGAACACTGAAGCTTTCTTT. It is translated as CATSGGTANTEAFF.

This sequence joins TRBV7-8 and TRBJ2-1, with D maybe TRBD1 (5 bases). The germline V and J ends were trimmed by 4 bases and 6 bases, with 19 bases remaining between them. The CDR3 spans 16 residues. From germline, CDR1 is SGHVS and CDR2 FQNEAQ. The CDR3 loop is CASSSARVGPRNEQFF. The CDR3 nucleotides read TGTGCCAGCAGCTCCGCCAGGGTGGGCCCGCGCAATGAGCAGTTCTTC.

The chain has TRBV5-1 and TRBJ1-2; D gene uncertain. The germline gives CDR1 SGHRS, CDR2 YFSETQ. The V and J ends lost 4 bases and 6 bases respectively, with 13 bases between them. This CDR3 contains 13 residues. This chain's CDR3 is CASSLGEGDGYTF. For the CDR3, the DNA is TGCGCCAGCAGCCTGGGAGAGGGAGATGGCTACACCTTC.

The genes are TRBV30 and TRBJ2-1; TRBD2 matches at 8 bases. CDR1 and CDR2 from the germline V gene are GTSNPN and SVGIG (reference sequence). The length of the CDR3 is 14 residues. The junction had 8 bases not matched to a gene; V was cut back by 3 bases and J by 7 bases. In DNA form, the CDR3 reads TGTGCCTGGAGCCCCAAGCGGGAGATAAATGAGCAGTTCTTC. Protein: CAWSPKREINEQFF.

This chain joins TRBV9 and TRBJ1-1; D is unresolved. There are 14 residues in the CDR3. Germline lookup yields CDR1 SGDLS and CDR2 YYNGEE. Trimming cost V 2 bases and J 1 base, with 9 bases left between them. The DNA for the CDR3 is TGTGCCAGCAGCGTCCCCTTGGGGAACACTGAAGCTTTCTTT. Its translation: CASSVPLGNTEAFF.

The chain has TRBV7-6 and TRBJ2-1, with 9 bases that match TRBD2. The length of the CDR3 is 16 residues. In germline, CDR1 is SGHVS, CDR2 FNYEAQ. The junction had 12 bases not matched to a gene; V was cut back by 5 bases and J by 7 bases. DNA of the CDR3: TGTGCCAGCAGCCTAGAGGCGGGGGGGCCTTGGAATGAGCAGTTCTTC. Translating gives CASSLEAGGPWNEQFF.

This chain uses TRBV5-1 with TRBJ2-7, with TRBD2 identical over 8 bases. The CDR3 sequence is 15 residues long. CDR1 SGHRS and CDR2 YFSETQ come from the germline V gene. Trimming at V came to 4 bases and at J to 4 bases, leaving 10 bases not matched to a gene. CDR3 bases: TGCGCCAGCAGCACACGAGCGGGAGTCTTATACGAGCAGTACTTC. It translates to CASSTRAGVLYEQYF.

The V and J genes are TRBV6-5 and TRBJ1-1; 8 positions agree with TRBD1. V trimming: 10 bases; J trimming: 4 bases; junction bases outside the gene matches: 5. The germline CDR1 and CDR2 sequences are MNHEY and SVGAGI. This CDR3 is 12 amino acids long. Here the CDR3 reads CATITGGTEAFF. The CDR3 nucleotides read TGTGCCACCATAACAGGGGGCACTGAAGCTTTCTTT.

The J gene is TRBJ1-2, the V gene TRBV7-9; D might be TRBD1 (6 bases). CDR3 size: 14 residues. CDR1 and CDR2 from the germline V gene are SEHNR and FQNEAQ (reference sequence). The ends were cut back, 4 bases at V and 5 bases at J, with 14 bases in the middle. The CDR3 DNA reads TGTGCCAGCAGCTCGAACAGGGAGTTTTATGGCTACACCTTC. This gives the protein CASSSNREFYGYTF.

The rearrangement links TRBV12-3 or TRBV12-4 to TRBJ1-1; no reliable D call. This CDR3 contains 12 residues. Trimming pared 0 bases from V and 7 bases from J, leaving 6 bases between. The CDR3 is CASSLARNEAFF. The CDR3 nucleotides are TGTGCCAGCAGTTTAGCCCGAAATGAAGCTTTCTTT.

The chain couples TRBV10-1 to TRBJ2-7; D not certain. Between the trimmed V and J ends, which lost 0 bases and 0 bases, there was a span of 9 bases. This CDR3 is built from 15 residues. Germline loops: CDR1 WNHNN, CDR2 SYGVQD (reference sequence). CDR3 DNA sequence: TGCGCCAGCAGTGAGTCGACAAGGAGCTCCTACGAGCAGTACTTC. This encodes CASSESTRSSYEQYF.